A selection of T cell receptor beta chains follows, all from one sample in a study of blood T cell repertoires in COVID-19. Produced via immunoSEQ multiplex PCR; TCRdb's table is partial and in-frame only. This sample has approximately 51,000 clones, with about 85% found just once. The source material was peripheral blood. The receptors stem from a human donor in a cohort sampled during active COVID-19. Both conserved end residues are part of each CDR3. D genes are given only for firm matches. Size is stated for part of the rows, as once, few or many counts, or as a class when the clone is expanded.

J | V | size | D | CDR3 | DNA
TRBJ1-3 | TRBV6-6 | once | NA | CASSSWDNSGNTIYF | TGTGCCAGCAGTTCGTGGGACAACTCTGGAAACACCATATATTTT
TRBJ1-6 | TRBV7-9 | few | NA | CASSHQGARVTLHF | TGTGCCAGCAGCCATCAGGGCGCCAGGGTCACCCTCCACTTT
TRBJ2-7 | TRBV7-8 | NA | NA | CASSQYYEQYF | TGTGCCAGCAGCCAATACTACGAGCAGTACTTC
TRBJ1-3 | TRBV19 | NA | NA | CASGRGGNTIYF | TGTGCCAGTGGGAGGGGAGGAAACACCATATATTTT
TRBJ2-7 | TRBV7-6 | NA | NA | CASSLGDSHYEQYF | TGTGCCAGCAGCTTAGGAGACAGCCACTACGAGCAGTACTTC
TRBJ2-2 | TRBV5-4 | NA | NA | CASSSRWGAGVTGELFF | TGTGCCAGCAGCTCTCGTTGGGGGGCGGGAGTGACCGGGGAGCTGTTTTTT
TRBJ1-1 | TRBV19 | NA | TRBD1 | CATGGDSYMNTEAFF | TGTGCCACCGGGGGGGACAGCTACATGAACACTGAAGCTTTCTTT
TRBJ2-7 | TRBV7-9 | few | TRBD1 | CASSLQGVTYEQYF | TGTGCCAGCAGCTTACAGGGGGTAACCTACGAGCAGTACTTC
TRBJ2-3 | TRBV6-2/TRBV6-3 | NA | NA | CASSKAVSTDTQYF | TGTGCCAGCAGTAAAGCGGTTAGCACAGATACGCAGTATTTT
TRBJ1-3 | TRBV28 | NA | NA | CASSKVHREGNTIYF | TGTGCCAGCAGTAAAGTTCACAGGGAAGGAAACACCATATATTTT
TRBJ1-1 | TRBV19 | NA | TRBD1 | CASTIRGGKAFF | TGTGCCAGTACCATCCGAGGGGGCAAAGCTTTCTTT
TRBJ1-4 | TRBV28 | NA | TRBD1 | CASSGQAATNEKLFF | TGTGCCAGCAGTGGACAGGCTGCAACTAATGAAAAACTGTTTTTT
TRBJ2-1 | TRBV28 | NA | TRBD2 | CASSLGEGLIF | TGTGCCAGCAGTTTAGGGGAGGGCCTGATCTTC
TRBJ1-3 | TRBV4-1 | NA | NA | CASSHQTGSSGNTIYF | TGCGCCAGCAGCCACCAAACAGGGAGCTCTGGAAACACCATATATTTT
TRBJ2-2 | TRBV9 | few | TRBD1 | CASTRGTGYTGELFF | TGTGCCAGCACCCGCGGGACAGGTTACACCGGGGAGCTGTTTTTT
TRBJ2-7 | TRBV30 | NA | NA | CAWSVRQGIVDEQYF | TGTGCCTGGAGTGTCAGGCAGGGGATAGTGGACGAGCAGTACTTC
TRBJ1-3 | TRBV5-1 | NA | TRBD1 | CASSSGTGGNTIYF | TGCGCCAGCAGCTCCGGGACAGGAGGAAACACCATATATTTT
TRBJ1-2 | TRBV29-1 | NA | TRBD1 | CSVRTGTGGRANYGYTF | TGCAGCGTGAGAACCGGGACAGGGGGCAGGGCTAACTATGGCTACACCTTC
TRBJ2-7 | TRBV7-2 | NA | NA | CASSLALQGPQYF | TGTGCCAGCAGCTTAGCGCTTCAGGGGCCCCAGTACTTC
TRBJ2-7 | TRBV2 | NA | NA | CASSGGSYEQYF | TGTGCCAGCAGTGGCGGGTCCTACGAGCAGTACTTC
TRBJ2-1 | TRBV11-3 | NA | NA | CASSLGLGLSSYNEQFF | TGTGCCAGCAGCTTAGGGCTGGGCCTAAGCTCCTACAATGAGCAGTTCTTC
TRBJ1-6 | TRBV21-1 | NA | NA | CASQASDVKQGRLSYNSPLHF | TGTGCCAGCCAGGCCTCTGATGTCAAACAGGGTAGGTTGTCCTATAATTCACCCCTCCACTTT
TRBJ1-1 | TRBV2 | NA | TRBD1 | CASSPQGVGTEAFF | TGTGCCAGCAGCCCACAGGGGGTAGGGACTGAAGCTTTCTTT